This T cell receptor beta chain is from a study of cytomegalovirus exposure and HLA in healthy donors. Study-level points and caveats: In a later analysis, specific HLA alleles were associated with about 18,000 TCR beta sequences at a 0.05 false discovery rate. Reports credit the classifier with highly specific, highly sensitive diagnosis of cytomegalovirus status. Among CMV-associated TCR beta chains, most appeared HLA-restricted in a later analysis.

Germline-derived CDR1 and CDR2 are KGHSH and LQKENI. Trimming stripped 3 bases from V and 8 bases from J, with 7 bases between. This CDR3 region has 11 residues. Donors counted as nominally healthy when sampled, yet unrecorded immune exposures were likely. The PCR was carried out with 60 Vbeta primers and 13 Jbeta primers. Sequenced by immunoSEQ multiplex PCR; TCRdb stores in-frame clones only, minus some. This listing includes some 120,000 clones. Regarding this clone: Antigen unknown.

The origin of this receptor is a man younger than 35 in good health and CMV-seronegative. The gene calls are TRBV18 and TRBJ1-1, with TRBD1 as a possible D gene (6 bases). Sequencing input: PBMCs. CDR3 nucleotides: TGTGCCAGCTCACCCACAGGGGAAGCTTTCTTT. Translated: CASSPTGEAFF.